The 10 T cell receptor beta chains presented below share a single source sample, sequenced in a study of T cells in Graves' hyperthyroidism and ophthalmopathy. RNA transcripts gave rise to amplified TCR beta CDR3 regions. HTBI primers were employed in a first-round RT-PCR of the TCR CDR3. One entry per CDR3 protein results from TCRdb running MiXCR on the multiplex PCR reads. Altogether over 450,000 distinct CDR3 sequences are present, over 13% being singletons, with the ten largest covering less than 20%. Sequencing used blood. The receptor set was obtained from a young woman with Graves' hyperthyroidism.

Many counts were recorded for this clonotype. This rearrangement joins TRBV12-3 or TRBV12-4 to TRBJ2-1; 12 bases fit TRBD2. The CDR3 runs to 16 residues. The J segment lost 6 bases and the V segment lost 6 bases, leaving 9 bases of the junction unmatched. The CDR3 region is CASSPRRGLAGNEQFF. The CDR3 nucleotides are TGTGCCAGCAGCCCCCGTCGGGGACTAGCGGGCAATGAGCAGTTCTTC.

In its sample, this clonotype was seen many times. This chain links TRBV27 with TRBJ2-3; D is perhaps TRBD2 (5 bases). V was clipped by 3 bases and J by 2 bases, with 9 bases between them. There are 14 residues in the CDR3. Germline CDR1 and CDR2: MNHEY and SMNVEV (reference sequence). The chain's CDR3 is CASSFTRSTDTQYF. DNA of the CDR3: TGTGCCAGCAGTTTCACTAGGTCCACAGATACGCAGTATTTT.

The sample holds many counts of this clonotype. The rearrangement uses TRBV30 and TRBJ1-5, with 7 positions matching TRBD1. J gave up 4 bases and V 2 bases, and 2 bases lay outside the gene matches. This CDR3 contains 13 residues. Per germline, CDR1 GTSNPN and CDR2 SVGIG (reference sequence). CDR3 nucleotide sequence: TGTGCCTGGAGTCTGACAGGGAATCAGCCCCAGCATTTT. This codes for CAWSLTGNQPQHF. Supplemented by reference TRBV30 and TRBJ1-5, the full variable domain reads SQTIHQWPATLVQPVGSPLSLECTVEGTSNPNLYWYRQAAGRGLQLLFYSVGIGQISSEVPQNLSASRPQDRQFILSSKKLLLSDSGFYLCAWSLTGNQPQHFGDGTRLSIL.

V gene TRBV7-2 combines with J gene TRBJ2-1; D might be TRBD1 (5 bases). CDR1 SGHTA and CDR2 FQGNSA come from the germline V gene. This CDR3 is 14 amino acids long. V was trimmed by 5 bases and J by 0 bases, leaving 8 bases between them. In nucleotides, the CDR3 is TGTGCCAGCAGCATGGACATCTCCTACAATGAGCAGTTCTTC. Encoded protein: CASSMDISYNEQFF.

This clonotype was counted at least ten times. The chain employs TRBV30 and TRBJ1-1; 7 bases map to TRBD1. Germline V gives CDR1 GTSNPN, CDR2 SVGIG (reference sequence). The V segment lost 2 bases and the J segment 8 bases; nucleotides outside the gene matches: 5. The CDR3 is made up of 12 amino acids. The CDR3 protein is CAWSNRGEEAFF. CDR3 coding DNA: TGTGCCTGGAGTAACAGGGGTGAAGAAGCTTTCTTT. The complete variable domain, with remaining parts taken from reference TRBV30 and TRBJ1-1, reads SQTIHQWPATLVQPVGSPLSLECTVEGTSNPNLYWYRQAAGRGLQLLFYSVGIGQISSEVPQNLSASRPQDRQFILSSKKLLLSDSGFYLCAWSNRGEEAFFGQGTRLTVV.

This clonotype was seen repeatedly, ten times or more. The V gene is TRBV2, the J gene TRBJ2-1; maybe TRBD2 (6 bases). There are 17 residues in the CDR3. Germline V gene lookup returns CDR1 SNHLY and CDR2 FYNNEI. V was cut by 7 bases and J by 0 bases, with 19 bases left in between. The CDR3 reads CASIPGLTLSSYNEQFF. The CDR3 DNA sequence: TGTGCCAGCATTCCGGGACTTACTTTAAGCTCCTACAATGAGCAGTTCTTC.

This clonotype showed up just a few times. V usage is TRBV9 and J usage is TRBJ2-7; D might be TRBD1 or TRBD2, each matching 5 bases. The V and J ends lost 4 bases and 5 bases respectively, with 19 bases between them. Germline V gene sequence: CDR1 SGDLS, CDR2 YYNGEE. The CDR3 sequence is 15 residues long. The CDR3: CASSPRGRGRDEQYF. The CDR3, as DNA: TGTGCCAGCAGCCCGAGGGGCAGAGGCAGGGACGAGCAGTACTTC.

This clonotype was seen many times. The CDR3 reads CSASQREFYEQFF. As DNA, the CDR3 is TGCAGTGCTAGCCAGCGGGAGTTCTATGAGCAGTTCTTC. The V and J genes are TRBV20-1 and TRBJ2-1, with TRBD2 identical over 8 bases. Germline V gives CDR1 DFQATT, CDR2 SNEGSKA (reference sequence). The CDR3 is 13 amino acids. The ends lost 3 bases at V and 8 bases at J; junction bases unmatched: 6.

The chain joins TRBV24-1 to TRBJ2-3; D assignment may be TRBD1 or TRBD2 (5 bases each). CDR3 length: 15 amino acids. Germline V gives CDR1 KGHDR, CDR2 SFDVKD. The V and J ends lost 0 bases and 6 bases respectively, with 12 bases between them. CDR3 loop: CATSDLLAGTDTQYF. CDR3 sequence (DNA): TGTGCCACCAGTGATTTGCTCGCAGGGACCGATACGCAGTATTTT.

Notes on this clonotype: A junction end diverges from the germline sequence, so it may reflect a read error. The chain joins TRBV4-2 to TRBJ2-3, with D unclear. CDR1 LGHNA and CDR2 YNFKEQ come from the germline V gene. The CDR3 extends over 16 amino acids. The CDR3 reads CASNQVAGLSTDTQYF. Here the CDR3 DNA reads TGTGCCAGCAACCAAGTCGCAGGCCTTAGCACAGATACGCAGTATTTT.